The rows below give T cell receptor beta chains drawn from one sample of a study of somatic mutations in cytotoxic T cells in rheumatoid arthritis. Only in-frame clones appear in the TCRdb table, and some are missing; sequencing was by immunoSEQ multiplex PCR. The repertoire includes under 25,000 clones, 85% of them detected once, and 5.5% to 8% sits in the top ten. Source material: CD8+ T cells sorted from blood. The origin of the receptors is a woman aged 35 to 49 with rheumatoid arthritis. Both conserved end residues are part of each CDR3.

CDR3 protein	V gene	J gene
CAWSVSLSGGADTQYF	TRBV30	TRBJ2-3
CASSPLEGATGELFF	TRBV4-1	TRBJ2-2
CASSKNEVRNYEQYF	TRBV6-5	TRBJ2-7
CASSLEVSYEQYF	TRBV5-1	TRBJ2-7
CASSYWDYTGTQYF	TRBV6-6	TRBJ2-3
CASSPTLGRGYEQYF	TRBV25-1	TRBJ2-7
CASSTNRDRGPETQYF	TRBV5-6	TRBJ2-5
CASSIAGAGTDTQYF	TRBV7-6	TRBJ2-3
CASSVEGTNTEAFF	TRBV2	TRBJ1-1
CASSARRDSVVGEQYF	TRBV9	TRBJ2-7
CASSQPAGSIYNEQFF	TRBV4-1	TRBJ2-1
CASSLKPSGLAYNEQFF	TRBV7-6	TRBJ2-1
CASSPGQGSEQYF	TRBV7-8	TRBJ2-7
CASSLVPRLFSYNEQFF	TRBV5-1	TRBJ2-1
CASRDWTGINTGELFF	TRBV2	TRBJ2-2
CASGGGNTEAFF	TRBV5-1	TRBJ1-1
CASSYSESSGGYF	TRBV6-5	TRBJ2-3
CASSLGASSSYEQYF	TRBV27	TRBJ2-7
CASSYGRGRGYTF	TRBV6-5	TRBJ1-2
CASSVYGHEQFF	TRBV9	TRBJ2-1
CASRPIQGAGNTIYF	TRBV27	TRBJ1-3
CASSLGGEQFF	TRBV11-2	TRBJ2-1
CASSLGSDRKYF	TRBV5-4	TRBJ2-7
CASSLAGSSYNEQFF	TRBV5-1	TRBJ2-1
CASSSGTSGYGELFF	TRBV9	TRBJ2-2
CASSEAMSGGDGDTQYF	TRBV6-1	TRBJ2-3
CAWSGRLEGNEQFF	TRBV30	TRBJ2-1
CASLRIGASGETQYF	TRBV7-9	TRBJ2-5
CASINTGGAGTEAFF	TRBV7-2	TRBJ1-1
CASSAEEMNYEQYF	TRBV4-1	TRBJ2-7
CASSPGQGINEQYF	TRBV7-9	TRBJ2-7
CASSLGWDIPYEQYF	TRBV5-6	TRBJ2-7
CASSKGTGYNEQFF	TRBV7-6	TRBJ2-1
CASSQDLYEQYF	TRBV4-1	TRBJ2-7
CASSEEAFF	TRBV6-5	TRBJ1-1
CASRPVGGDYGYTF	TRBV5-4	TRBJ1-2
CASTLFLSTAGYLSYEQYF	TRBV23-1	TRBJ2-7
CASSIHEPITGDTDTQYF	TRBV19	TRBJ2-3
CASSTGTPLEQYF	TRBV7-8	TRBJ2-7
CASSAIRGATGELFF	TRBV7-3	TRBJ2-2
CASSPVARAFF	TRBV6-1	TRBJ1-1